The 30 T cell receptor beta chains reported below all come from one sample, sequenced in a study of OX40 agonist ivuxolimab in advanced cancers. The table came from immunoSEQ multiplex PCR; TCRdb's copy has only in-frame clones and leaves some out. The sample contains approximately 70,000 clones, more than 70% of which appear only once. The sample in question was CD4+ or CD8+ T cells sorted from blood, obtained in a trial of the OX40 agonist ivuxolimab. Every receptor here comes from an adult with an advanced solid tumor such as melanoma, head and neck, liver or kidney cancer.

The V gene is TRBV19, the J gene TRBJ2-5, with 7 bases fitting TRBD2. The CDR3 runs to 16 residues. The V and J ends lost 6 bases and 2 bases, in that order; junction bases with no gene match: 12. Germline lookup yields CDR1 LNHDA and CDR2 SQIVND (reference sequence). CDR3: CASSPEGLKGQETQYF. The CDR3 nucleotides are TGTGCCAGTAGCCCGGAGGGACTAAAGGGGCAAGAGACCCAGTACTTC.

The chain links TRBV10-2 to TRBJ2-1, with a tentative D call TRBD2 (7 bases). The CDR3 runs 17 residues. CDR1 is WSHSY and CDR2 is SAAADI in the germline V gene. Trimming took off 0 bases at V and 7 bases at J, with 19 bases between the two ends. As DNA, the CDR3 is TGCGCCAGCAGTGAGTCGAGGGGGGGTGGATCTCGGAATGAGCAGTTCTTC. Protein: CASSESRGGGSRNEQFF.

There are a few counts of this clone. The V call is TRBV5-1, the J call TRBJ1-2; weak D call: TRBD1 (5 bases). The germline gives CDR1 SGHRS, CDR2 YFSETQ. V was pared by 1 base and J by 4 bases, with 17 bases between. The CDR3 is 16 amino acids. In nucleotides, the CDR3 is TGCGCCAGCAGCTTGACTCCGGGGACGCTAGGCTATGGCTACACCTTC. Amino acids: CASSLTPGTLGYGYTF. The entire variable domain, with the rest obtained from reference TRBV5-1 and TRBJ1-2, is as follows: KAGVTQTPRYLIKTRGQQVTLSCSPISGHRSVSWYQQTPGQGLQFLFEYFSETQRNKGNFPGRFSGRQFSNSRSEMNVSTLELGDSALYLCASSLTPGTLGYGYTFGSGTRLTVV.

The rearrangement uses TRBV7-9 and TRBJ2-2; D call uncertain. Germline V gene sequence: CDR1 SEHNR, CDR2 FQNEAQ (reference sequence). Trimming took 0 bases from V and 4 from J, leaving 9 bases between them. The CDR3 is 15 amino acids. This CDR3 is CASSLAVASTGELFF. The CDR3 DNA sequence: TGTGCCAGCAGCTTAGCGGTAGCTAGCACCGGGGAGCTGTTTTTT.

The V call is TRBV11-3, the J call TRBJ2-7; no clear D. Germline V gives CDR1 SGHNT, CDR2 YENEEA. This CDR3 spans 11 amino acids. V shed 4 bases and J shed 3 bases, with 4 bases lying between them. CDR3 in DNA: TGTGCCAGCAGCTCCCTCTACGAGCAGTACTTC. It specifies CASSSLYEQYF.

This clone was seen only a few times. The V call is TRBV27, the J call TRBJ2-7, with a tentative D call TRBD1 (6 bases). The V gene's germline CDR1 is MNHEY and CDR2 SMNVEV (reference sequence). Trimming took 4 bases from V and 0 from J, leaving 19 bases between them. The CDR3 spans 17 residues. CDR3 residues: CASSSLGRTDDSYEQYF. CDR3 nucleotide sequence: TGTGCCAGCAGTTCCTTAGGCCGGACAGACGACTCCTACGAGCAGTACTTC.

This sequence joins TRBV6-6 and TRBJ2-7; 7 nucleotides agree with TRBD2. CDR3 size: 13 residues. V gave up 5 bases and J gave up 3 bases; unmatched junction bases: 4. CDR1 and CDR2 from the germline V gene are MNHNY and SVGAGI (reference sequence). CDR3 residues: CASSPSGNYEQYF. As DNA, the CDR3 is TGTGCCAGCAGTCCCAGCGGGAACTACGAGCAGTACTTC.

The chain combines TRBV7-3 with TRBJ2-4; perhaps TRBD2 as D (6 bases). V was trimmed by 2 bases and J by 1 base, leaving 9 bases between them. The CDR3 is 15 residues long. Germline-derived CDR1 and CDR2 are SGHTA and FQGTGA. DNA for the CDR3: TGTGCCAGCAGCTTACCCGGGAGTGCCAAAAACATTCAGTACTTC. Protein product: CASSLPGSAKNIQYF.

This rearrangement joins TRBV4-1 to TRBJ1-1; TRBD1 might be the D (5 bases). There are 12 residues in the CDR3. Trimming cost V 4 bases and J 9 bases, with 12 bases left between them. Germline V gives CDR1 MGHRA, CDR2 YSYEKL. In nucleotides, the CDR3 is TGCGCCAGCAGCCGAGGGGTGGTACAAGCTTTCTTT. Residues: CASSRGVVQAFF.

The chain employs TRBV19 and TRBJ2-1; the match to TRBD2 covers 10 bases. This CDR3 is 16 amino acids long. CDR1 LNHDA and CDR2 SQIVND come from the germline V gene (reference sequence). J gave up 2 bases and V 3 bases, and 4 bases lay outside the gene matches. Here the CDR3 reads CASSIASGGAYNEQFF. CDR3 sequence (DNA): TGTGCCAGTAGTATCGCTAGCGGGGGAGCCTACAATGAGCAGTTCTTC.

This clone has just one count. The chain links TRBV6-5 to TRBJ2-3; D is unresolved. Germline values: CDR1 MNHEY, CDR2 SVGAGI. V lost 7 bases to trimming and J lost 3 bases, with 11 bases between them. The CDR3 contains 13 residues. The CDR3 spells CASTDGWTDTQYF. Written as DNA, the CDR3 is TGTGCCAGCACCGATGGTTGGACAGATACGCAGTATTTT.

This clone was seen a single time. J is TRBJ1-2 and V is TRBV7-3, with 8 bases matching TRBD1. V shed 5 bases and J 8 bases; nucleotides not matched to a gene: 7. There are 13 residues in the CDR3. The germline CDR1 and CDR2 sequences are SGHTA and FQGTGA. CDR3 residues: CASSPGQVEGYTF. The CDR3 nucleotides read TGTGCCAGCAGCCCGGGACAGGTCGAAGGCTACACCTTC.

The chain combines TRBV27 with TRBJ1-2; maybe TRBD1 (6 bases). CDR1 MNHEY and CDR2 SMNVEV come from the germline V gene (reference sequence). The CDR3 is 14 amino acids. V was shortened by 6 bases and J by 2 bases, with 13 bases between the two germline ends. This chain's CDR3 is CASRSRGTNYGYTF. CDR3 sequence (DNA): TGTGCCAGCAGAAGCAGGGGTACCAACTATGGCTACACCTTC.

V gene TRBV5-1 combines with J gene TRBJ2-1; D gene ambiguous. Between the trimmed V and J ends, which lost 1 base and 0 bases, there was a span of 8 bases. The CDR3 totals 15 residues. Germline CDR1 SGHRS, CDR2 YFSETQ. The chain's CDR3 is CASSLTSDSYNEQFF. CDR3 bases: TGCGCCAGCAGCTTGACGTCCGACTCCTACAATGAGCAGTTCTTC.

The chain has TRBV5-1 and TRBJ2-5; 16 bases are a match to TRBD2. The CDR3 spans 16 residues. Looked up from germline, CDR1 is SGHRS and CDR2 is YFSETQ. V shed 4 bases and J 2 bases; nucleotides not matched to a gene: 2. In DNA form, the CDR3 reads TGCGCCAGCAGCCAGGGACTAGCGGGAGGGCAAGAGACCCAGTACTTC. Protein product: CASSQGLAGGQETQYF.

The chain recombines TRBV10-1 with TRBJ1-4; no firm D call. Germline V gives CDR1 WNHNN, CDR2 SYGVQD (reference sequence). This CDR3 has 14 amino acids. Trimming pared 3 bases from V and 3 bases from J, leaving 8 bases between. The CDR3: CASSEGGSNEKLFF. The CDR3 DNA reads TGCGCCAGCAGTGAAGGCGGTTCTAATGAAAAACTGTTTTTT.

V gene TRBV29-1 combines with J gene TRBJ2-7; either TRBD1 or TRBD2 may fit D (5 bases each). The CDR3 has 13 residues. With 4 bases removed from V and 0 bases from J, the gap between germline ends came to 10 bases. Germline V gene lookup returns CDR1 SQVTM and CDR2 ANQGSEA. The CDR3 DNA sequence: TGCAGCGTTGCGGGGCTCCCCTCCTACGAGCAGTACTTC. Encoded protein: CSVAGLPSYEQYF.

The chain carries TRBV28 and TRBJ1-4; 8 positions match TRBD1. Trimming cost V 5 bases and J 8 bases; bases outside gene matches: 7. Germline V lookup: CDR1 MDHEN, CDR2 SYDVKM. This CDR3 has 14 residues. CDR3 sequence: CASSRTGGGEKLFF. CDR3 nucleotides: TGTGCCAGCAGTCGAACAGGGGGGGGAGAAAAACTGTTTTTT.

The rearrangement uses TRBV6-1 and TRBJ2-4; D is unclear. The CDR3 consists of 16 residues. CDR1 and CDR2 (germline): MNHNS, SASEGT. V gave up 1 base and J gave up 2 bases, with 12 bases separating them. Here the CDR3 reads CASSEVGLPPKNIQYF. The DNA of the CDR3 is TGTGCCAGCAGTGAAGTAGGCCTCCCCCCCAAAAACATTCAGTACTTC.

This chain connects TRBV20-1 to TRBJ1-1; D remains unclear. V lost 8 bases and J 7 bases, leaving 8 bases between the germline ends. The germline CDR1 and CDR2 sequences are DFQATT and SNEGSKA (reference sequence). CDR3 length equals 9 residues. The CDR3 DNA sequence: TGCAGTCCGGGGAGTGAAGCTTTCTTT. This encodes CSPGSEAFF.

The J gene is TRBJ2-1, the V gene TRBV9; no firm D call. V lost 7 bases to trimming and J lost 5 bases, with 16 bases between them. There are 14 residues in the CDR3. Per germline, CDR1 SGDLS and CDR2 YYNGEE. The CDR3 reads CASGVRWVNNEQFF. The CDR3 region has the DNA TGTGCCAGCGGGGTACGTTGGGTGAACAATGAGCAGTTCTTC.

The rearrangement joins TRBV19 to TRBJ1-4; no firm D call. This CDR3 contains 14 residues. Germline loops: CDR1 LNHDA, CDR2 SQIVND (reference sequence). V was cut by 7 bases and J by 4 bases, with 13 bases left in between. The DNA for the CDR3 is TGTGCCAGTAATAACGGAGGGTTTAATGAAAAACTGTTTTTT. It codes for CASNNGGFNEKLFF.

J is TRBJ2-5 and V is TRBV6-1; the match to TRBD2 covers 11 bases. The CDR3 is made up of 15 amino acids. The V and J ends lost 9 bases and 9 bases, in that order; junction bases with no gene match: 15. The germline CDR1 and CDR2 sequences are MNHNS and SASEGT. CDR3 sequence: CASGSPSGGTRAQYF. The CDR3 DNA is TGTGCCAGTGGGTCGCCTAGCGGGGGGACGAGGGCCCAGTACTTC.

The gene calls are TRBV9 and TRBJ1-1; tentatively, D is TRBD1 (6 bases). Deletions cut 0 bases from V and 4 bases from J, with 10 bases between. Germline V gene data show CDR1 as SGDLS and CDR2 as YYNGEE. The CDR3 is 14 residues long. The DNA of the CDR3 is TGTGCCAGCAGCGTAGGACAGGTCGGCACTGAAGCTTTCTTT. It codes for CASSVGQVGTEAFF.

V is TRBV23-1 and J is TRBJ1-4; no clear D. TRBV23-1 is recorded as an ORF, its role being uncertain. This CDR3 is built from 14 residues. V was pared by 3 bases and J by 4 bases, with 9 bases between. CDR3 region: CASSQRVGNEKLFF. The CDR3, as DNA: TGCGCCAGCAGTCAGAGGGTAGGTAATGAAAAACTGTTTTTT.

The chain employs TRBV19 and TRBJ1-2, with D uncertain. V lost 3 bases and J 0 bases, leaving 2 bases between the germline ends. CDR1 is LNHDA and CDR2 is SQIVND in the germline V gene (reference sequence). The CDR3 loop spans 12 amino acids. For the CDR3, the DNA is TGTGCCAGTAGTATTTCTAACTATGGCTACACCTTC. Translation gives CASSISNYGYTF.

The gene calls are TRBV9 and TRBJ2-5; the D gene could be TRBD1 or TRBD2 (6 bases each). In germline, CDR1 is SGDLS, CDR2 YYNGEE. V lost 0 bases to trimming and J lost 1 base, with 10 bases between them. The CDR3 is 15 amino acids. As DNA, the CDR3 is TGTGCCAGCAGCGTAGCGGGGGCCCTCCAAGAGACCCAGTACTTC. Translation gives CASSVAGALQETQYF.

The chain couples TRBV1 to TRBJ2-1; TRBD2 is the table's D call, not checked against the DNA. TRBV1 is termed a pseudogene. CDR3 length: 15 amino acids. Written as DNA, the CDR3 is TGCACCAGCGTCCGAGCGTCCGTCTCCTACAATGAGCAGTTCTTC. Its protein product is CTSVRASVSYNEQFF.

CDR3 protein: CASSIGALSTDTQYF. The CDR3 DNA is TGTGCCAGTAGTATAGGGGCACTTAGCACAGATACGCAGTATTTT. This chain joins TRBV19 and TRBJ2-3; D gene unclear. Per the germline V gene, CDR1 is LNHDA and CDR2 is SQIVND (reference sequence). V gave up 1 base and J gave up 0 bases, with 8 bases separating them. The CDR3 spans 15 residues. Using reference TRBV19 and TRBJ2-3 for the parts outside the CDR3, the full variable domain is DGGITQSPKYLFRKEGQNVTLSCEQNLNHDAMYWYRQDPGQGLRLIYYSQIVNDFQKGDIAEGYSVSREKKESFPLTVTSAQKNPTAFYLCASSIGALSTDTQYFGPGTRLTVL.

This chain uses TRBV5-5 with TRBJ2-1, with D perhaps TRBD1 (5 bases). Germline CDR1 SGHKS, CDR2 YYEKEE (reference sequence). CDR3 length: 14 amino acids. V shed 2 bases and J shed 8 bases, with 14 bases lying between them. The CDR3 here is CASSFQDQGYEQFF. The DNA for the CDR3 is TGTGCCAGCAGCTTCCAGGACCAGGGCTATGAGCAGTTCTTC. The full variable domain, with the rest looked up from reference TRBV5-5 and TRBJ2-1, is DAGVTQSPTHLIKTRGQQVTLRCSPISGHKSVSWYQQVLGQGPQFIFQYYEKEERGRGNFPDRFSARQFPNYSSELNVNALLLGDSALYLCASSFQDQGYEQFFGPGTRLTVL.